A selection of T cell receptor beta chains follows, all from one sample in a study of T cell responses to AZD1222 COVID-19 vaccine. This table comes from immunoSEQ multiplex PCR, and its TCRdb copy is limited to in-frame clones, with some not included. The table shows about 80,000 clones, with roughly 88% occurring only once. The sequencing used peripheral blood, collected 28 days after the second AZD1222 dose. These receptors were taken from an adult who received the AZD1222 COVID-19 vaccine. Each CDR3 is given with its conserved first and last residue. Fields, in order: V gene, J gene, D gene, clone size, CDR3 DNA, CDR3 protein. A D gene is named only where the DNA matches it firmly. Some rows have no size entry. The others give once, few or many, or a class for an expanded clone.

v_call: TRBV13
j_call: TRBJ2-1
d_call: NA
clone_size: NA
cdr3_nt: TGTGCCAGCAGCCATTGGACTTCTGAGCAGTTCTTC
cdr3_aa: CASSHWTSEQFF

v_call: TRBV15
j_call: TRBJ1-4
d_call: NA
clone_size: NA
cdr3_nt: TGTGCCACCAGCGATCGACCGACGGATAGGATATATGGGCTGTTTTTT
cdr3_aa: CATSDRPTDRIYGLFF

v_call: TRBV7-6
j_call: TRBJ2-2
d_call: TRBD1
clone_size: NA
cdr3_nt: TGTGCCAGCAGCGTCGGGACAGGGGGCACCGGGGAGCTGTTTTTT
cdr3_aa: CASSVGTGGTGELFF

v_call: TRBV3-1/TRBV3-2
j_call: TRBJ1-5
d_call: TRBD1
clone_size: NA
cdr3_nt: TGTGCCAGCAGTCTTGCAGGGGGAGGTCAGCCCCAGCATTTT
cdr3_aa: CASSLAGGGQPQHF

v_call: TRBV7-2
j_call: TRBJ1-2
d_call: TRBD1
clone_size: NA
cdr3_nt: TGTGCCAGCAGCGGACAGGACCCTGGCTACACCTTC
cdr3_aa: CASSGQDPGYTF

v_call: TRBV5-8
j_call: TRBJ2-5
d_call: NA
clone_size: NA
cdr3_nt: TGTGCCAGCAGCTTGTCTCTCCAAGAGACCCAGTACTTC
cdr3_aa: CASSLSLQETQYF

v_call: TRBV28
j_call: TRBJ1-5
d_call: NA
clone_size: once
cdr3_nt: TGTGCCAGCAGTTACCCGGACCTCCTTAATCAGCCCCAGCATTTT
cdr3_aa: CASSYPDLLNQPQHF

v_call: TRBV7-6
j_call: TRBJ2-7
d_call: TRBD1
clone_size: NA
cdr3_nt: TGTGCCAGCAGCTTAGGAGGGGGCCAAGTCGAGCAGTACTTC
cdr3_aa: CASSLGGGQVEQYF

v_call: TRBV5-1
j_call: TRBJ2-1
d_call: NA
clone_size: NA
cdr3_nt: TGCGCCAGCAGCGCAGAGAGAGGACGGGAGCAGTTCTTC
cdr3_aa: CASSAERGREQFF

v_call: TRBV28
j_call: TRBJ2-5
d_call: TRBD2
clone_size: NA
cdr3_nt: TGTGCCAGCAGTTTAATCTTGCGGGAGGTCCAAGAGACCCAGTACTTC
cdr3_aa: CASSLILREVQETQYF

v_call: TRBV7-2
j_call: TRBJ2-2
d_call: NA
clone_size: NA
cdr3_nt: TGTGCCAGCAGCTTGACCCGGACAGCAAAAGCCGGGGAGCTGTTTTTT
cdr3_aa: CASSLTRTAKAGELFF

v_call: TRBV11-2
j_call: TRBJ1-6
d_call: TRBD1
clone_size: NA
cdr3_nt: TGTGCCAGCAGCTTACGGGGGACAGGGAATTCACCCCTCCACTTT
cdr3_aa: CASSLRGTGNSPLHF

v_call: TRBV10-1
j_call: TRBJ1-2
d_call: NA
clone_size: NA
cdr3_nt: TGCGCCAGCAGTGAATACAGGAGCTATGGCTACACCTTC
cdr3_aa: CASSEYRSYGYTF

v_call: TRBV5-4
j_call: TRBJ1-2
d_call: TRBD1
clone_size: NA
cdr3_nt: TGTGCCAGCAGCGCCGGACAGGGGTATGACTATGGCTACACCTTC
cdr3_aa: CASSAGQGYDYGYTF

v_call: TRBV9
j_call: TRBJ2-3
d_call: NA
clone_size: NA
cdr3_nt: TGTGCCAGCAGCGTAGACCAGCTACATGCCACAGATACGCAGTATTTT
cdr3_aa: CASSVDQLHATDTQYF

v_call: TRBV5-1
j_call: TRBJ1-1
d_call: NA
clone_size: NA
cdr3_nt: TGCGCCAGCAGCCGGAGCTCAGGGATTACTGAAGCTTTCTTT
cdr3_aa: CASSRSSGITEAFF

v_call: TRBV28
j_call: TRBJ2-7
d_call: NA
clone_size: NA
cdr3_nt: TGTGCCAGCAGTCACGAAGGGGGGTCCTACGAGCAGTACTTC
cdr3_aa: CASSHEGGSYEQYF

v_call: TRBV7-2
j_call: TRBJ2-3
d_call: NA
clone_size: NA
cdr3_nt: TGTGCCAGCAGCGAAAGAGGGGCAAGCCCAGATACGCAGTATTTT
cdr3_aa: CASSERGASPDTQYF

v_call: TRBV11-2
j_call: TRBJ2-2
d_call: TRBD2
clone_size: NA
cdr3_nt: TGTGCCAGCAGCTTTCTTGCTAGCGGGGGAAGCACCGGGGAGCTGTTTTTT
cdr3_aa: CASSFLASGGSTGELFF

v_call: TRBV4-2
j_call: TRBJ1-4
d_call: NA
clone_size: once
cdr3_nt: TGTGCCAGCAGCCAGTACAGGGCCTCGAATGAAAAACTGTTTTTT
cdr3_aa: CASSQYRASNEKLFF

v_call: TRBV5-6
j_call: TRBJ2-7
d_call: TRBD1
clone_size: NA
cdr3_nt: TGTGCCAGCAGCTTACGACAGGGGACCCACGAGCAGTACTTC
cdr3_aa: CASSLRQGTHEQYF

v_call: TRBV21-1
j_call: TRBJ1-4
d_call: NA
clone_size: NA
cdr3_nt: TGTGCCAGCAGCAAAGGGCGGAGCAGGGGGACGGGCGAAAAACTGTTTTTT
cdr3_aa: CASSKGRSRGTGEKLFF

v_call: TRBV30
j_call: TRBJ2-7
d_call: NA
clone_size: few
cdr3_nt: TGTGCCTGGAGCGACAAGAAGAGAGGGTACGAGCAGTACTTC
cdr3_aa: CAWSDKKRGYEQYF

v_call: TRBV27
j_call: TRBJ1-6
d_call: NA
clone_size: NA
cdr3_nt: TGTGCCAGCAGTACCAATGGTTCACCCCTCCACTTT
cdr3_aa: CASSTNGSPLHF

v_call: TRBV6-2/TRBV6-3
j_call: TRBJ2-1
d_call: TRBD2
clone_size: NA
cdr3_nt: TGTGCCAGCAGCCCGGGACTAGCGGATGAGCAGTTCTTC
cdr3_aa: CASSPGLADEQFF

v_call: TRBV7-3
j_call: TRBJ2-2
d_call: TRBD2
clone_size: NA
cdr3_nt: TGTGCCAGCAGCGTCACTAGCGTGAGGAACACCGGGGAGCTGTTTTTT
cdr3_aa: CASSVTSVRNTGELFF

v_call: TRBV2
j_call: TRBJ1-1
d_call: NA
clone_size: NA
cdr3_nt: TGTGCCAGCAGTGAGGGGGGACTCTCAAGGCCTGAAGCTTTCTTT
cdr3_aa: CASSEGGLSRPEAFF

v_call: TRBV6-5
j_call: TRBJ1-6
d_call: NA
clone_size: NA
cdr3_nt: TGTGCCACAGGAAAGGGAGGAGGTCGGACACCCCTCCACTTT
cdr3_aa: CATGKGGGRTPLHF

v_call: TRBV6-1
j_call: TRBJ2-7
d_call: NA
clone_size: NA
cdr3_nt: TGTGCCAGCAGTGAAGCTTGGGGCTCCTACGAGCAGTACTTC
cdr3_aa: CASSEAWGSYEQYF

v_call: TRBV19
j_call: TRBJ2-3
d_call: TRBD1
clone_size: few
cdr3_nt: TGTGCCAGTACGGGGACAGGGGACCCGGATACGCAGTATTTT
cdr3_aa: CASTGTGDPDTQYF

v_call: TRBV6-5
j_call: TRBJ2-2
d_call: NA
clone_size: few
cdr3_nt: TGTGCCAGCAGTTGGGCCGGGCCGAACACCGGGGAGCTGTTTTTT
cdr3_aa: CASSWAGPNTGELFF

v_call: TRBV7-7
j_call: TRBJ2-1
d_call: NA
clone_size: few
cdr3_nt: TGTGCCAGCAGCTTATTGGGACTGTCCGATGAGCAGTTCTTC
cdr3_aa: CASSLLGLSDEQFF

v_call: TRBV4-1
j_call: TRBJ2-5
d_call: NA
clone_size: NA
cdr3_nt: TGCGCCAGCAGCCAAGGGGGGACTGCCTATGAGACCCAGTACTTC
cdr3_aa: CASSQGGTAYETQYF

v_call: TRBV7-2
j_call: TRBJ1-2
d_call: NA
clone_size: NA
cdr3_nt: TGTGCCAGCAGCTTTGGGGGGTTAGGGGGTGGCTACACCTTC
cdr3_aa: CASSFGGLGGGYTF

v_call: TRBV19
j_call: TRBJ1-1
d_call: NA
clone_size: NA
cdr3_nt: TGTGCCTCGAACCCGGGAGGACAGCTAAACACTGAAGCTTTCTTT
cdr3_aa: CASNPGGQLNTEAFF

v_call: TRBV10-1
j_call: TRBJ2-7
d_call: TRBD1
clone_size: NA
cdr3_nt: TGCGCCAGCCACGAGACAGGGCCTGGCGAGCAGTACTTC
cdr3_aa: CASHETGPGEQYF

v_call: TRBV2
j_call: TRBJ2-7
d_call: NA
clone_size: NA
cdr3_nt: TGTGCCAGCAGTGAACGTGGTCCCGAGCAGTACTTC
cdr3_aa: CASSERGPEQYF

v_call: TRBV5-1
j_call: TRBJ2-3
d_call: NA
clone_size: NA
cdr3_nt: TGCGCCAGCAGCTTGGATACGGGGATACCGCAGTATTTT
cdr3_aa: CASSLDTGIPQYF

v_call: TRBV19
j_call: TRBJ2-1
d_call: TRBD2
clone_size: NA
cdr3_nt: TGTGCCAGTAGTATAACTAGCGGGTCCGAGCAGTTCTTC
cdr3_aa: CASSITSGSEQFF

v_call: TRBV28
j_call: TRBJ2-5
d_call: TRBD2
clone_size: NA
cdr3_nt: TGTGCCAGCAGTACCAGCGGGAGAAGAGAGACCCAGTACTTC
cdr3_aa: CASSTSGRRETQYF

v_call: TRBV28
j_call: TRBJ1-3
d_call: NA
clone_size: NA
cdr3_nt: TGTGCCAGCGGGAAAGGGGCGGGTGGAAACACCATATATTTT
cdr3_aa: CASGKGAGGNTIYF

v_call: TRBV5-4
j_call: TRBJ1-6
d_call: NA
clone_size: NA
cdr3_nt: TGTGCCAGCAGCTCTGACAGCCTCTATAATTCACCCCTCCACTTT
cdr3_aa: CASSSDSLYNSPLHF

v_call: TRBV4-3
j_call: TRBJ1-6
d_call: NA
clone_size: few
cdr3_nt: TGCGCCAGCAGCCAAGATCAGGCCAGAACCTATAATTCACCCCTCCACTTT
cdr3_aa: CASSQDQARTYNSPLHF

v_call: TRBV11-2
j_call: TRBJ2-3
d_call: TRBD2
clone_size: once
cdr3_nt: TGTGCCAGCAGCCGTACCAAGCAAAGCGGGAAAACAGATACGCAGTATTTT
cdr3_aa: CASSRTKQSGKTDTQYF

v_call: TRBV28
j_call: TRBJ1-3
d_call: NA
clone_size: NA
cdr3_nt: TGTGCCAGCAGTTTAATGGGCACCATATATTTT
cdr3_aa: CASSLMGTIYF

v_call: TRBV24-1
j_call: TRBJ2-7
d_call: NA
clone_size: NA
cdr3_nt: TGTGCCACCAGTGATACAGGTAGAGACGAGCAGTACTTC
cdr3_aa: CATSDTGRDEQYF

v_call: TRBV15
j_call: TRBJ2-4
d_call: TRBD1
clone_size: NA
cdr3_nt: TGTGCCACCAGCAGACCTCCCCAACAGGGGGTAGCCAAAAACATTCAGTACTTC
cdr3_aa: CATSRPPQQGVAKNIQYF

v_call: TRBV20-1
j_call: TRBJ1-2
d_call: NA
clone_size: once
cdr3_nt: TGCAGTGCTAGCAGAGGCTACACCTTC
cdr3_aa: CSASRGYTF

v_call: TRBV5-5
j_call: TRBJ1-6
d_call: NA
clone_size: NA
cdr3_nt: TGTGCCAGCAGCTTGGGGCAGCCTCGACCTAATTCACCCCTCCACTTT
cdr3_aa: CASSLGQPRPNSPLHF

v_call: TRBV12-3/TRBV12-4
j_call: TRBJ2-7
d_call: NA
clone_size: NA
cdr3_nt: TGTGCCAGCAGTGGCCGACGGAACGAGCAGTACTTC
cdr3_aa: CASSGRRNEQYF

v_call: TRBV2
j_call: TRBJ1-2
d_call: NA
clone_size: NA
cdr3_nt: TGTGCCAGCAGTGACCCAATAATAAACTATGGCTACACCTTC
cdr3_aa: CASSDPIINYGYTF

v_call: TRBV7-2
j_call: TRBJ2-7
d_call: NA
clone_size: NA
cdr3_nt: TGTGCCAGCAGCCCCTCTCGGTTAGGCGCCTACGAGCAGTACTTC
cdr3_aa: CASSPSRLGAYEQYF

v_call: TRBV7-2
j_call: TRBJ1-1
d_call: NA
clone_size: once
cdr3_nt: TGTGCCAGCAGCTCAGGGCTACCCCCGGACACTGAAGCTTTCTTT
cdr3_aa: CASSSGLPPDTEAFF

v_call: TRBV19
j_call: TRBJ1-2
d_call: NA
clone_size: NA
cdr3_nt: TGTGCCATACAACACAGAGCCATATCGGATGGCTACACCTTC
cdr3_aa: CAIQHRAISDGYTF

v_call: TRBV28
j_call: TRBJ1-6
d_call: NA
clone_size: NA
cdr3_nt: TGTGCCAGCAGTTTTCAGGACATGACCTATAATTCACCCCTCCACTTT
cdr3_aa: CASSFQDMTYNSPLHF

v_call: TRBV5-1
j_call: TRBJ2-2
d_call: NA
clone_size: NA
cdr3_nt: TGCGCCAGCGCGGTGCAGGGCCCCGACGGCACCGGGGAGCTGTTTTTT
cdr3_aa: CASAVQGPDGTGELFF

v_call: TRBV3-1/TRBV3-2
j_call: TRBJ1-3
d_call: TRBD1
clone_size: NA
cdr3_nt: TGTGCCAGCAGCCGAGACGGGACAGGGGGAAACACCATATATTTT
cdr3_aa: CASSRDGTGGNTIYF